These 20 T cell receptor beta chains came from one sample sequenced in a study of blood T cell repertoires in COVID-19. Method: immunoSEQ multiplex PCR; TCRdb's copy keeps in-frame clones and lacks some. The table lists some 150,000 clones, roughly nine tenths of them singletons. Sequencing used peripheral blood. Receptors were obtained from a woman in her thirties or forties with acute or convalescent COVID-19.

This sequence joins TRBV7-3 and TRBJ2-3, with TRBD1 matching over 8 bases. Unmatched junction bases numbered 4, after V lost 2 bases and J lost 0 bases. Germline V CDR1 and CDR2: SGHTA, FQGTGA. The CDR3 consists of 16 residues. In DNA form, the CDR3 reads TGTGCCAGCAGCTTACGGACAGGGCTTAGCACAGATACGCAGTATTTT. It translates to CASSLRTGLSTDTQYF.

The gene calls are TRBV19 and TRBJ2-1; 9 bases align to TRBD1. The length of the CDR3 is 12 residues. With 4 bases clipped from V and 8 bases from J, the junction kept 0 bases outside the gene matches. Germline CDR1 reads LNHDA; CDR2 reads SQIVND (reference sequence). In DNA, the CDR3 is TGTGCCAGTAGTAGGACAGGGGATGAGCAGTTCTTC. It codes for CASSRTGDEQFF.

The rearrangement uses TRBV6-5 and TRBJ1-1; weak D call: TRBD1 (6 bases). Germline CDR1 and CDR2: MNHEY and SVGAGI. The CDR3 is made up of 15 amino acids. V lost 6 bases to trimming and J lost 1 base, with 15 bases between them. The CDR3 sequence is CASRPTGTRNTEAFF. The CDR3 DNA is TGTGCCAGCAGACCAACCGGGACAAGGAACACTGAAGCTTTCTTT.

This clone was recorded only once. The CDR3 protein is CASSPRNSNEQFF. CDR3 nucleotide sequence: TGTGCCAGCTCACCACGTAACAGCAATGAGCAGTTCTTC. V and J are TRBV18 and TRBJ2-1; D not certain. The V end lost 1 base, the J end lost 6 bases, and 7 bases lay between the germline ends. Germline CDR1 is KGHSH and CDR2 is LQKENI. The CDR3 extends over 13 amino acids.

The chain is built from TRBV7-8 and TRBJ2-1; tentative D call: TRBD2 (6 bases). The CDR3 contains 14 residues. The ends were cut back, 8 bases at V and 4 bases at J, with 15 bases in the middle. CDR1 SGHVS and CDR2 FQNEAQ come from the germline V gene. CDR3 in amino acids: CASVQTGEYNEQFF. The CDR3 DNA reads as TGTGCCAGCGTACAAACGGGGGAGTACAATGAGCAGTTCTTC.

The chain uses TRBV11-3 and TRBJ1-1; 7 bases map to TRBD1. There are 15 residues in the CDR3. CDR1 is SGHNT, CDR2 YENEEA, per germline. V was pared by 2 bases and J by 9 bases, with 12 bases of the junction left unmatched. The CDR3 protein is CASSLRTGPLSQAFF. CDR3 bases: TGTGCCAGCAGCTTAAGGACAGGCCCCCTCTCCCAAGCTTTCTTT.

This rearrangement joins TRBV2 to TRBJ2-5; D perhaps matches TRBD1 (5 bases). The CDR3 spans 15 residues. The V end was cut by 3 bases, the J end by 2 bases, with 13 bases between. CDR1 and CDR2 from the germline V gene are SNHLY and FYNNEI. CDR3 coding DNA: TGTGCCAGCAGTGAGCAGGGTACCCAACAAGAGACCCAGTACTTC. Its translation is CASSEQGTQQETQYF.

The chain combines TRBV7-8 with TRBJ1-2; 7 nucleotides match TRBD1. The germline gives CDR1 SGHVS, CDR2 FQNEAQ. CDR3 size: 17 residues. With V trimmed by 5 bases and J by 5 bases, 17 bases remained unmatched. This chain's CDR3 is CASSIIGAGQTPYGYTF. The DNA for the CDR3 is TGTGCCAGCAGCATAATAGGGGCGGGACAGACACCTTATGGCTACACCTTC.

V is TRBV5-4 and J is TRBJ1-2; 7 positions agree with TRBD1. The germline CDR1 and CDR2 sequences are SGHNT and YYREEE (reference sequence). This CDR3 is built from 13 residues. V lost 5 bases, J lost 3 bases, and 4 bases stayed unmatched. The CDR3, as DNA: TGTGCCAGCAGGTCCAGGGGGGACTATGGCTACACCTTC. It encodes CASRSRGDYGYTF.

V is TRBV5-6 and J is TRBJ1-4; tentative D call: TRBD1 (6 bases). With 3 bases removed from V and 3 bases from J, the gap between germline ends came to 9 bases. CDR3 length: 14 residues. Germline CDR1 and CDR2: SGHDT and YYEEEE. The CDR3 spells CASSSGVSNEKLFF. DNA of the CDR3: TGTGCCAGCAGCTCAGGGGTTTCTAATGAAAAACTGTTTTTT.

The rearrangement joins TRBV11-1 to TRBJ2-3; 10 bases line up with TRBD2. J gave up 1 base and V 5 bases, and 3 bases lay outside the gene matches. The length of the CDR3 is 15 residues. Germline CDR1 reads SGHAT; CDR2 reads FQDESV (reference sequence). The CDR3 nucleotides are TGTGCCAGCAGCACGGGACTAGCGCGCACAGATACGCAGTATTTT. It translates to CASSTGLARTDTQYF.

The chain couples TRBV11-3 to TRBJ2-2, with TRBD1 matching 10 bases. CDR1 and CDR2 (germline): SGHNT, YENEEA. The V gene end was trimmed by 11 bases and the J gene end by 4 bases; junction bases not matched to a gene: 7. This CDR3 region has 14 residues. CDR3 in amino acids: CAGARDRGTGELFF. The CDR3, as DNA: TGTGCCGGAGCCAGGGACAGGGGCACCGGGGAGCTGTTTTTT.

The J gene is TRBJ1-5, the V gene TRBV28; no firm D call. This CDR3 has 17 residues. The V end lost 6 bases, the J end lost 0 bases, and 18 bases lay between the germline ends. The germline CDR1 and CDR2 sequences are MDHEN and SYDVKM. The CDR3 sequence is CASRPRRKENSNQPQHF. The CDR3 nucleotides read TGTGCCAGCAGACCTAGGCGTAAGGAAAATAGCAATCAGCCCCAGCATTTT.

The CDR3 nucleotides read TGTGCCAGCAGCTTGGCCCGGACACCGCGGGAGCAGTACTTC. Amino acid sequence: CASSLARTPREQYF. This chain uses TRBV5-6 with TRBJ2-7; D is possibly TRBD1 (5 bases). Trimming stripped 0 bases from V and 7 bases from J, with 14 bases between. CDR1 and CDR2 (germline): SGHDT, YYEEEE. CDR3 length: 14 amino acids.

V and J are TRBV9 and TRBJ2-1, with 8 bases identical to TRBD1. The CDR3 runs to 15 residues. Trimming took 4 bases from V and 8 from J; bases not matched to a gene: 11. Germline lookup yields CDR1 SGDLS and CDR2 YYNGEE. This CDR3 reads CASSHRDRSVDEQFF. For the CDR3, the DNA is TGTGCCAGCAGCCACCGGGACAGGTCTGTCGATGAGCAGTTCTTC.

The J gene is TRBJ2-2, the V gene TRBV29-1; D is ambiguous. Germline CDR1 and CDR2: SQVTM and ANQGSEA. The germline V and J ends were trimmed by 6 bases and 5 bases, with 19 bases remaining between them. The CDR3 is made up of 15 amino acids. As DNA, the CDR3 is TGCAGCGTCGAAAACGATGGTCGCGGTACCGGGGAGCTGTTTTTT. Protein product: CSVENDGRGTGELFF.

This sequence joins TRBV19 and TRBJ2-4; D perhaps matches TRBD1 (5 bases). Per the germline V gene, CDR1 is LNHDA and CDR2 is SQIVND (reference sequence). Trimming took 4 bases from V and 0 from J, leaving 10 bases between them. The CDR3 totals 15 residues. The CDR3 DNA reads as TGTGCCAGTAGTACCTCACAGGTAGCCAAAAACATTCAGTACTTC. Protein product: CASSTSQVAKNIQYF.

This rearrangement joins TRBV2 to TRBJ1-2; D is perhaps TRBD1 (6 bases). Trimming left V 4 bases short and J 3 bases short, with 9 bases between. This CDR3 is built from 13 residues. Germline CDR1 reads SNHLY; CDR2 reads FYNNEI. The CDR3 protein is CASSGDTHYGYTF. The CDR3 nucleotides read TGTGCCAGCAGTGGGGACACACACTATGGCTACACCTTC.

This chain links TRBV27 with TRBJ2-7, with D tentatively TRBD1 (6 bases). The germline gives CDR1 MNHEY, CDR2 SMNVEV (reference sequence). CDR3 length equals 13 residues. The V and J ends lost 2 bases and 1 base respectively, with 6 bases between them. CDR3 nucleotide sequence: TGTGCCAGCAGTTTAAGGGGGTCCTACGAGCAGTACTTC. Encoded protein: CASSLRGSYEQYF.

The chain links TRBV28 to TRBJ2-2; 10 bases map to TRBD1. The germline CDR1 and CDR2 sequences are MDHEN and SYDVKM. The V and J ends lost 5 bases and 4 bases, in that order; junction bases with no gene match: 7. The CDR3 runs 16 residues. The CDR3 region is CASSTPGQGTTGELFF. DNA for the CDR3: TGTGCCAGCAGTACTCCGGGACAGGGGACCACCGGGGAGCTGTTTTTT.